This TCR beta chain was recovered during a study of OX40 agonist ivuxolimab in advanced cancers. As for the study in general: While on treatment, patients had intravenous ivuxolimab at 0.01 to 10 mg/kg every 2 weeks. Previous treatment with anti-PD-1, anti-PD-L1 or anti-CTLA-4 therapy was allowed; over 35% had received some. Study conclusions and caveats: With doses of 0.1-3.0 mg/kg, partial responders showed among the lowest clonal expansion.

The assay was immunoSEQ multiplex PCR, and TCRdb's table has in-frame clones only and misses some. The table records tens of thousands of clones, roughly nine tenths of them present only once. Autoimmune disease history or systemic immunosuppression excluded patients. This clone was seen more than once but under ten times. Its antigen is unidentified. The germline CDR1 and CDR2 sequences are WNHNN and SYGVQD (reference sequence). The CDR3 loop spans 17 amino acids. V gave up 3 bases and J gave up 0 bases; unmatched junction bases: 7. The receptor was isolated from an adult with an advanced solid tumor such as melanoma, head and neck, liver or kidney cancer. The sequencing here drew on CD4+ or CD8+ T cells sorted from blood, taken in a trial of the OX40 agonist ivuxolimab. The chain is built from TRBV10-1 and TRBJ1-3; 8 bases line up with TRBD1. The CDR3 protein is CASSDNMGQDSGNTIYF. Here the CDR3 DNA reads TGCGCCAGCAGTGATAATATGGGACAGGACTCTGGAAACACCATATATTTT.